Listed below are T cell receptor beta chains from one sample, sequenced in a study of blood T cell repertoires in COVID-19. The table came from immunoSEQ multiplex PCR; TCRdb's copy has only in-frame clones and leaves some out. The repertoire holds about 150,000 clones, with 60% to 80% as singletons. The sequencing input was peripheral blood. These receptors were collected from a man aged 45-65 years with active or convalescent COVID-19. Each CDR3 is given with its conserved first and last residue. The order of the fields is CDR3 length, D gene, clone size, V gene, J gene, CDR3 DNA, CDR3 protein. The D gene is left open where the match is weak. Clone size is not always given. Where it is, it says once, few, many or a class for expanded clones.

>14|-|once|TRBV27|TRBJ2-7
TGTGCCAGCAGTTCCCACAGGGTAGCCTACGAGCAGTACTTC
CASSSHRVAYEQYF
>14|-|-|TRBV3-1/TRBV3-2|TRBJ2-1
TGTGCCAGCAGCCAAGGCGGGTCCTACAATGAGCAGTTCTTC
CASSQGGSYNEQFF
>17|TRBD2|-|TRBV5-1|TRBJ2-3
TGCGCCAGCAGCTTGGGGATAGCGGGAGGGCCATCGGATACGCAGTATTTT
CASSLGIAGGPSDTQYF
>12|-|-|TRBV3-1/TRBV3-2|TRBJ2-7
TGTGCCAGCAGCCAAGGACTAGGCGAGCAGTACTTC
CASSQGLGEQYF
>19|TRBD2|-|TRBV3-1/TRBV3-2|TRBJ2-4
TGTGCCAGCAGCCAAGGGGCTAGCGGGAGATTTGGGACCAAAAACATTCAGTACTTC
CASSQGASGRFGTKNIQYF
>14|-|-|TRBV15|TRBJ2-7
TGTGCCACCAGCAGAGATTTAGCTCAGAACGAGCAGTACTTC
CATSRDLAQNEQYF
>15|-|-|TRBV7-3|TRBJ2-5
TGTGCCAGCAGCTTGTTCGGCGGGACTCCCGAGACCCAGTACTTC
CASSLFGGTPETQYF
>19|TRBD1|few|TRBV2|TRBJ2-7
TGTGCCAGCAGTGACCTAGGAGGACAGGGGTTCGGGTCGTTCTACGAGCAGTACTTC
CASSDLGGQGFGSFYEQYF
>15|TRBD1|-|TRBV5-5|TRBJ1-1
TGTGCCAGCAGCTTGTCGGTCAGGGGGTACACTGAAGCTTTCTTT
CASSLSVRGYTEAFF
>17|-|-|TRBV3-1/TRBV3-2|TRBJ1-1
TGTGCCAGCAGCCAAGTCCCCATGGGACTGTGGCCTACTGAAGCTTTCTTT
CASSQVPMGLWPTEAFF
>13|TRBD1|-|TRBV7-7|TRBJ2-5
TGTGCCAGCAGCCGCGACAGGGCCGAGACCCAGTACTTC
CASSRDRAETQYF
>14|-|-|TRBV28|TRBJ1-5
TGTGCCAGCAGTTCACGGGATAGCAATCAGCCCCAGCATTTT
CASSSRDSNQPQHF
>13|-|-|TRBV3-1/TRBV3-2|TRBJ2-7
TGTGCCAGCAGCCGTGGTGGGGCTTTAGAGCAGTACTTC
CASSRGGALEQYF
>15|-|many|TRBV6-5|TRBJ2-7
TGTGCCAGCAGTTACTCGATAACGGGGGCCTACGAGCAGTACTTC
CASSYSITGAYEQYF
>15|-|few|TRBV19|TRBJ1-5
TGTGCCAGTAGTATACAGGCAGGGGAAGGCCAGCCCCAGCATTTT
CASSIQAGEGQPQHF
>14|-|once|TRBV30|TRBJ2-2
TGTGCCTGGAGGAGAGCCTTGAACACCGGGGAGCTGTTTTTT
CAWRRALNTGELFF